A single T cell receptor beta chain is shown here with its context. Its target is not known. The sample originates from a study of T cell responses to AZD1222 COVID-19 vaccine. Regarding the study as a whole: Every sample of the repertoires postdated the peak T cell response. Across the whole spike, CD4 TCRs peaked at regions 160-218 and 743-854.

Sequencing used immunoSEQ multiplex PCR; TCRdb keeps in-frame clones, though not all of them. There are 75,000 to 100,000 clones in the sample; 80% to 90% occur only once, and around 1.6% lies in the top ten. The CDR3 loop spans 17 amino acids. Per the germline V gene, CDR1 is LGHNA and CDR2 is YNFKEQ. Between the trimmed V and J ends, which lost 3 bases and 5 bases, there was a span of 19 bases. The sequencing here drew on peripheral blood, taken on day 0 of AZD1222 vaccination. The V call is TRBV4-2, the J call TRBJ1-4; D is uncertain. The TCR was taken from an adult in good health. CDR3 loop: CASSHGLQIAANEKLFF. DNA for the CDR3: TGTGCCAGCAGCCATGGACTCCAGATCGCCGCAAATGAAAAACTGTTTTTT.